The entry below gives a single T cell receptor beta chain sequence along with its context. What it binds is unknown. The sample is drawn from a study of cytomegalovirus exposure and HLA in healthy donors. Study results and limitations: An analysis done earlier found most TCR beta V segments productive about 87% or about 30% of the time.

Use of 60 Vbeta and 13 Jbeta primers characterized the PCR. The protocol was immunoSEQ multiplex PCR, while the TCRdb copy is restricted to in-frame clones and leaves out a portion. The sample consists of 200,000 to 250,000 clones, 82% of them appearing once. The V end was cut by 8 bases, the J end by 8 bases, with 19 bases between. The CDR3 length is 13 residues. Looked up from germline, CDR1 is GTSNPN and CDR2 is SVGIG (reference sequence). The TCR sequence derives from a woman in her thirties or forties in good health and CMV-seropositive. The J gene is TRBJ2-1, the V gene TRBV30; D gene unclear. The sequencing sample was made of PBMCs. The CDR3 nucleotides read TGTGCCGCTTCTAGAAGTTTTGTTGATGAGCAGTTCTTC. Translated, it gives CAASRSFVDEQFF.